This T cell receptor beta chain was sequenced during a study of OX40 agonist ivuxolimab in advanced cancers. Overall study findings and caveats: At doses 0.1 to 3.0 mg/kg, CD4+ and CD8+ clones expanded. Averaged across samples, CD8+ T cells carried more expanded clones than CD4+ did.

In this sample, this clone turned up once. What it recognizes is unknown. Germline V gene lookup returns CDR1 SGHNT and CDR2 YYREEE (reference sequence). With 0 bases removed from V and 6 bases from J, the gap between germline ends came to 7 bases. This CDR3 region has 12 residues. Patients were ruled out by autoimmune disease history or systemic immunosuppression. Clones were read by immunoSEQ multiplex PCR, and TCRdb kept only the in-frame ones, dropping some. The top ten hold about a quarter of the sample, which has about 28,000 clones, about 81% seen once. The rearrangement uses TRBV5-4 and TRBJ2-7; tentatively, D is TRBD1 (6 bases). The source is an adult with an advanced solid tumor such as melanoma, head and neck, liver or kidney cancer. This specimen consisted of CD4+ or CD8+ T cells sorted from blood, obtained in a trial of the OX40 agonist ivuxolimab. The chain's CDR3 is CASSLEGGEQYF. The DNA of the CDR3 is TGTGCCAGCAGCTTGGAAGGGGGCGAGCAGTACTTC.